The 27 T cell receptor beta chains presented below share a single source sample, sequenced in a study of shared clonotypes between healthy human individuals. Assay used: immunoSEQ multiplex PCR; TCRdb lists only in-frame clones, some missing. The sample lists about 690,000 clones, less than 95% occurring once. What was sequenced was memory CD8+ T cells from PBMCs. Subset specified: CD45RO+ cells pooled with CCR7-negative TemRA cells. The receptor source for this set is a man younger than 30 in good health. Some clones in this sample may be carry-over from other donors' samples.

Regarding this clone: The same CDR3 is also encoded by other DNA sequences in this sample. For the CDR3, the DNA is TGTGCCAGCAGCCAATACCAAGAGACCCAGTACTTC. It codes for CASSQYQETQYF. The rearrangement joins TRBV14 to TRBJ2-5; unclear D gene. The CDR3 extends over 12 amino acids. Trimming pared 2 bases from V and 0 bases from J, leaving 1 base between. CDR1 and CDR2 (germline): SGHDN, FVKESK.

The CDR3 coding sequence is TGCGCCAGCAGTCTTAGGGGGTCTGGGGCCAACGTCCTGACTTTC. This sequence encodes CASSLRGSGANVLTF. The chain couples TRBV4-1 to TRBJ2-6, with a tentative D call TRBD1 (6 bases). V was clipped by 6 bases and J by 1 base, with 10 bases between them. The CDR3 runs to 15 residues. Germline CDR1 MGHRA, CDR2 YSYEKL.

CDR3 bases: TGCAGCGTTGAATACGGGACAGGGATCTATGGCTACACCTTC. It yields the protein CSVEYGTGIYGYTF. V and J are TRBV29-1 and TRBJ1-2; 9 nucleotides match TRBD1. V was clipped by 2 bases and J by 4 bases; unmatched bases: 5. The germline gives CDR1 SQVTM, CDR2 ANQGSEA. The CDR3 has 14 amino acids.

This chain links TRBV7-9 with TRBJ2-2, with 10 bases that match TRBD1. The V segment lost 5 bases and the J segment 7 bases; nucleotides outside the gene matches: 10. There are 16 residues in the CDR3. Germline V gives CDR1 SEHNR, CDR2 FQNEAQ (reference sequence). The CDR3 spells CASSPRAGQGSGELFF. CDR3 coding DNA: TGTGCCAGCAGCCCTAGAGCGGGACAGGGGAGCGGGGAGCTGTTTTTT.

The chain couples TRBV27 to TRBJ2-3; D not certain. The CDR3 length is 12 residues. Germline values: CDR1 MNHEY, CDR2 SMNVEV (reference sequence). The V end was cut by 6 bases, the J end by 4 bases, with 8 bases between. The CDR3 DNA sequence: TGTGCCAGCAGGAACAGATCAGATACGCAGTATTTT. This sequence encodes CASRNRSDTQYF.

Points on this clone: The sample holds other DNA sequences that translate to the same CDR3. The chain links TRBV11-2 to TRBJ1-3, with unresolved D. Looked up from germline, CDR1 is SGHAT and CDR2 is FQNNGV. With 5 bases removed from V and 1 base from J, the gap between germline ends came to 9 bases. This CDR3 region has 14 residues. DNA for the CDR3: TGTGCCAGCAGCCTACAGCATTCTGGAAACACCATATATTTT. It yields the protein CASSLQHSGNTIYF.

This clone has more than one count but fewer than ten. The V and J genes are TRBV9 and TRBJ2-6, with a possible D match to TRBD2 (6 bases). This CDR3 comprises 18 residues. Trimming took 3 bases from V and 0 from J, leaving 16 bases between them. Germline V gene lookup returns CDR1 SGDLS and CDR2 YYNGEE. CDR3 in amino acids: CASSGRDPQSSGANVLTF. The CDR3 bases are TGTGCCAGCAGCGGGCGGGACCCACAAAGCTCTGGGGCCAACGTCCTGACTTTC.

The table lists this clone with a count of one. This chain uses TRBV4-1 with TRBJ1-2; possibly TRBD1 for D (6 bases). The CDR3 totals 14 residues. The germline CDR1 and CDR2 sequences are MGHRA and YSYEKL. The V and J ends lost 0 bases and 7 bases respectively, with 12 bases between them. The CDR3 sequence: CASSQDSGGAGYTF. The CDR3 coding sequence is TGCGCCAGCAGCCAAGATTCCGGGGGGGCTGGCTACACCTTC.

The rearrangement uses TRBV19 and TRBJ2-7, with 7 bases lining up with TRBD2. Unmatched junction bases numbered 5, after V lost 6 bases and J lost 0 bases. The CDR3 runs to 14 residues. CDR1 is LNHDA and CDR2 is SQIVND in the germline V gene (reference sequence). CDR3 DNA: TGTGCCAGTAGCACACGGACTAGCTCCTACGAGCAGTACTTC. This encodes CASSTRTSSYEQYF.

This clone has only one observation. CDR3: CASSPYGGGTEAFF. In DNA, the CDR3 is TGTGCCAGCAGCCCCTACGGGGGGGGCACTGAAGCTTTCTTT. V usage is TRBV6-5 and J usage is TRBJ1-1, with TRBD1 as a possible D gene (5 bases). CDR3 length equals 14 residues. Germline loops: CDR1 MNHEY, CDR2 SVGAGI. The V end lost 6 bases, the J end lost 4 bases, and 15 bases lay between the germline ends.

The chain carries TRBV30 and TRBJ1-1; D is uncertain. The CDR3 spans 13 residues. The V gene's germline CDR1 is GTSNPN and CDR2 SVGIG (reference sequence). V was cut by 3 bases and J by 1 base, with 9 bases left in between. This CDR3 reads CAWRGPGNTEAFF. CDR3 sequence (DNA): TGTGCCTGGAGGGGCCCGGGGAACACTGAAGCTTTCTTT. Based on the CDR3 plus reference TRBV30 and TRBJ1-1, the full variable domain is SQTIHQWPATLVQPVGSPLSLECTVEGTSNPNLYWYRQAAGRGLQLLFYSVGIGQISSEVPQNLSASRPQDRQFILSSKKLLLSDSGFYLCAWRGPGNTEAFFGQGTRLTVV.

This chain links TRBV4-1 with TRBJ1-5; D is perhaps TRBD1 (5 bases). Trimming left V 4 bases short and J 6 bases short, with 13 bases between. Germline CDR1 and CDR2: MGHRA and YSYEKL. The CDR3 is 14 amino acids. CDR3 loop: CASSPGPGTQPQHF. CDR3 nucleotide sequence: TGCGCCAGCAGCCCCGGACCCGGGACTCAGCCCCAGCATTTT.

The rearrangement uses TRBV9 and TRBJ2-1; unclear D gene. The CDR3 is 15 amino acids. From germline, CDR1 is SGDLS and CDR2 YYNGEE. V lost 1 base and J 3 bases, leaving 11 bases between the germline ends. This CDR3 reads CASSVTSAYYNEQFF. The CDR3 DNA follows: TGTGCCAGCAGCGTAACGAGCGCGTACTACAATGAGCAGTTCTTC.

The V gene is TRBV27, the J gene TRBJ2-7; 8 bases map to TRBD2. This CDR3 contains 16 residues. Germline values: CDR1 MNHEY, CDR2 SMNVEV (reference sequence). The V and J ends lost 6 bases and 2 bases, in that order; junction bases with no gene match: 12. The CDR3 region has the DNA TGTGCCAGCAGCTTCCTCGGGACGGGAGGGCCCTACGAGCAGTACTTC. Encoded protein: CASSFLGTGGPYEQYF.

This clone was seen more than once but under ten times. This chain uses TRBV9 with TRBJ2-1; 14 nucleotides align to TRBD2. V lost 3 bases, J lost 8 bases, and 7 bases stayed unmatched. There are 16 residues in the CDR3. Germline CDR1 SGDLS, CDR2 YYNGEE. The CDR3 DNA reads as TGTGCCAGCAGCGAGAGGACTAGCGGGAGGTTTGATGAGCAGTTCTTC. Translation gives CASSERTSGRFDEQFF.

The rearrangement uses TRBV28 and TRBJ2-2; 8 nucleotides match TRBD2. The ends lost 4 bases at V and 7 bases at J; junction bases unmatched: 11. The CDR3 has 16 amino acids. Germline assignment: CDR1 MDHEN and CDR2 SYDVKM. In nucleotides, the CDR3 is TGTGCCAGCAGTTCTATAGCGGGATTGGACCTCGGGGAGCTGTTTTTT. This gives the protein CASSSIAGLDLGELFF.

This clone came up once. The rearrangement uses TRBV6-5 and TRBJ2-3; 15 bases fit TRBD2. CDR1 is MNHEY, CDR2 SVGAGI, per germline. The length of the CDR3 is 15 residues. The ends lost 5 bases at V and 6 bases at J; junction bases unmatched: 3. The DNA for the CDR3 is TGTGCCAGCAGTGGGACTAGCGGGAGGTCGGATACGCAGTATTTT. Encoded protein: CASSGTSGRSDTQYF.

The V call is TRBV7-9, the J call TRBJ2-3, with D unclear. V gave up 1 base and J gave up 6 bases, with 17 bases separating them. CDR3 length: 16 residues. Germline loops: CDR1 SEHNR, CDR2 FQNEAQ (reference sequence). This chain's CDR3 is CASSLGTYKGFDTQYF. DNA of the CDR3: TGTGCCAGCAGCTTAGGGACCTATAAAGGTTTTGATACGCAGTATTTT.

The chain combines TRBV4-2 with TRBJ2-3; D may be TRBD2 (5 bases). Between the trimmed V and J ends, which lost 3 bases and 3 bases, there was a span of 10 bases. CDR3 length: 14 amino acids. CDR1 is LGHNA and CDR2 is YNFKEQ in the germline V gene. The chain's CDR3 is CASSQKGATDTQYF. CDR3 sequence (DNA): TGTGCCAGCAGCCAGAAGGGAGCAACAGATACGCAGTATTTT.

This clone was found once. The chain has TRBV29-1 and TRBJ2-2; the D call may be TRBD1 or TRBD2 (5 bases each). The CDR3 is 16 amino acids. Germline CDR1 SQVTM, CDR2 ANQGSEA. Trimming shortened V by 1 base and J by 1 base, and 13 bases separated the two germline ends. The CDR3, as DNA: TGCAGCGTTGAAGTTCCGTTGAGGGGGAACACCGGGGAGCTGTTTTTT. It codes for CSVEVPLRGNTGELFF.

The rearrangement joins TRBV6-6 to TRBJ2-7; D gene unclear. This CDR3 spans 13 amino acids. The germline V and J ends were trimmed by 3 bases and 0 bases, with 6 bases remaining between them. Per germline, CDR1 MNHNY and CDR2 SVGAGI (reference sequence). CDR3 protein: CASSYGPSYEQYF. As DNA, the CDR3 is TGTGCCAGCAGTTATGGACCCTCCTACGAGCAGTACTTC.

A single count supports this clone. The chain links TRBV5-5 to TRBJ2-5; D remains ambiguous. Trimming removed 0 bases at V and 9 bases at J, with 12 bases between. CDR1 SGHKS and CDR2 YYEKEE come from the germline V gene (reference sequence). The CDR3 consists of 13 residues. The CDR3 DNA reads TGTGCCAGCAGCTTGGGGGATCTAGGCGCCCAGTACTTC. It encodes CASSLGDLGAQYF.

V gene TRBV2 combines with J gene TRBJ2-7; 7 positions agree with TRBD1. CDR1 and CDR2 (germline): SNHLY, FYNNEI. The CDR3 totals 14 residues. Trimming removed 7 bases from V and 0 bases from J; junction bases left unmatched: 6. The CDR3 region is CASTGRDSSYEQYF. Written as DNA, the CDR3 is TGTGCCAGCACCGGCCGGGACAGCTCCTACGAGCAGTACTTC.

This chain uses TRBV27 with TRBJ2-1; TRBD2 matches 15 bases. The CDR3 is 15 residues long. Per the germline V gene, CDR1 is MNHEY and CDR2 is SMNVEV (reference sequence). V dropped 5 bases and J dropped 13; count of bases not matched to a gene: 9. This chain's CDR3 is CASSTPGLAGGPQFF. As DNA, the CDR3 is TGTGCCAGCAGTACCCCTGGACTAGCGGGAGGGCCTCAGTTCTTC.

The chain joins TRBV7-8 to TRBJ1-2; 8 bases agree with TRBD1. V shed 0 bases and J 5 bases; nucleotides not matched to a gene: 8. In germline, CDR1 is SGHVS, CDR2 FQNEAQ. This CDR3 contains 16 residues. CDR3 bases: TGTGCCAGCAGCTTAGCGCCAGGGGGCAGGGGGTATGGCTACACCTTC. This codes for CASSLAPGGRGYGYTF.

This chain links TRBV30 with TRBJ2-7; a weak D match, TRBD2 (5 bases). The CDR3 loop spans 14 amino acids. V lost 0 bases and J 5 bases, leaving 14 bases between the germline ends. In germline, CDR1 is GTSNPN, CDR2 SVGIG (reference sequence). CDR3 sequence (DNA): TGTGCCTGGAGTGTACGCGGGCCTGCCAACGAGCAGTACTTC. Translation gives CAWSVRGPANEQYF.

This chain uses TRBV2 with TRBJ2-3; D is undetermined. This CDR3 has 15 amino acids. Trimming took off 6 bases at V and 1 base at J, with 14 bases between the two ends. Germline loops: CDR1 SNHLY, CDR2 FYNNEI. The CDR3 loop is CASSQRRHGTDTQYF. The CDR3 DNA reads TGTGCCAGCAGCCAACGTCGGCACGGCACAGATACGCAGTATTTT.